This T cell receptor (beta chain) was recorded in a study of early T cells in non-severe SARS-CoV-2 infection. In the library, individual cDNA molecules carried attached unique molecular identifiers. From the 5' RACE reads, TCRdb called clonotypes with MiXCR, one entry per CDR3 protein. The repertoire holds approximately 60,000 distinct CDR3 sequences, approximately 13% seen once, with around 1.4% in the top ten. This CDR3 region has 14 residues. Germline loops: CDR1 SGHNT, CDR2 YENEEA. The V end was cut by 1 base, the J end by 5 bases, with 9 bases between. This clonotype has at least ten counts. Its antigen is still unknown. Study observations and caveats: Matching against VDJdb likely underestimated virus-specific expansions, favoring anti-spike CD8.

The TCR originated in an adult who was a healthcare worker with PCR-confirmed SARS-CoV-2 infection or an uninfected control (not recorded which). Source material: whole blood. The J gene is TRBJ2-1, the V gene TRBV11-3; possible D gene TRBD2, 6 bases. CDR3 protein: CASSLAPSDNEQFF. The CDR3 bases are TGTGCCAGCAGCTTAGCGCCTAGCGACAATGAGCAGTTCTTC. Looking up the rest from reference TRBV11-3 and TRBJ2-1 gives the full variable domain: EAGVVQSPRYKIIEKKQPVAFWCNPISGHNTLYWYLQNLGQGPELLIRYENEEAVDDSQLPKDRFSAERLKGVDSTLKIQPAELGDSAVYLCASSLAPSDNEQFFGPGTRLTVL.